This is a list of T cell receptor beta chains from one sample in a study of blood T cell repertoires in COVID-19. Assay used: immunoSEQ multiplex PCR; TCRdb lists only in-frame clones, some missing. The profile shows nearly 250,000 clones, approximately 84% of them singletons. Sequencing was carried out using peripheral blood. Receptors were obtained from a woman of 80 years or more with acute or convalescent COVID-19. Each CDR3 is given with its conserved first and last residue. The D gene is left open where the match is weak. A row's size may be missing; if present it is once, few, many or a size class.

cdr3_aa	cdr3_nt	clone_size	d_call	v_call	j_call
CASSIGIQRGRQEQFF	TGTGCCAGTAGTATAGGAATCCAGCGGGGGCGACAGGAGCAGTTCTTC	.	TRBD2	TRBV19	TRBJ2-1
CASSESLFRNYGYTF	TGTGCCAGCAGTGAATCCCTTTTCCGGAACTATGGCTACACCTTC	.	.	TRBV6-1	TRBJ1-2
CASTPLDNNEQFF	TGTGCCAGCACCCCCCTAGATAACAATGAGCAGTTCTTC	.	.	TRBV12-3/TRBV12-4	TRBJ2-1
CASSLAGVQETQYF	TGTGCCAGCAGTCTAGCGGGAGTTCAAGAGACCCAGTACTTC	.	TRBD2	TRBV28	TRBJ2-5
CASSLYVQETQYF	TGTGCCAGCAGCTTGTATGTCCAAGAGACCCAGTACTTC	.	.	TRBV5-5	TRBJ2-5
CASSRSRDRGNTIYF	TGTGCCAGCAGTAGGAGCCGGGACAGGGGAAACACCATATATTTT	.	TRBD1	TRBV5-6	TRBJ1-3
CSASLGAENSPLHF	TGCAGTGCTAGTCTGGGCGCAGAGAATTCACCCCTCCACTTT	.	.	TRBV20-1	TRBJ1-6
CASSLGRTGGASRIGYTF	TGCGCCAGCAGCTTGGGCAGGACAGGGGGCGCAAGTCGGATTGGCTACACCTTC	few	TRBD1	TRBV5-1	TRBJ1-2
CAISATSGKVADTQYF	TGTGCCATCAGTGCGACTAGCGGGAAAGTTGCAGATACGCAGTATTTT	.	TRBD2	TRBV10-3	TRBJ2-3
CASSLTALYNEQFF	TGTGCCAGCAGCTTAACCGCGCTCTACAATGAGCAGTTCTTC	few	.	TRBV7-3	TRBJ2-1
CASRKGTGTDTQYF	TGCGCCAGCAGGAAAGGGACAGGGACAGATACGCAGTATTTT	.	TRBD1	TRBV5-1	TRBJ2-3
CASSLNPGYLYEQYF	TGTGCCAGCAGCTTAAATCCCGGTTACCTTTACGAGCAGTACTTC	few	.	TRBV7-3	TRBJ2-7
CASSPWANSPLHF	TGTGCCAGCAGTCCTTGGGCCAATTCACCCCTCCACTTT	.	.	TRBV2	TRBJ1-6
CASSVGRWLGRDNEQFF	TGTGCCAGCAGCGTGGGCCGGTGGCTGGGGAGGGACAATGAGCAGTTCTTC	.	TRBD2	TRBV9	TRBJ2-1
CASSRTSGSSMNEQFF	TGTGCCAGCAGTCGGACTAGCGGGAGTAGTATGAATGAGCAGTTCTTC	.	TRBD2	TRBV7-2	TRBJ2-1
CATGGPQHF	TGTGCCACAGGGGGGCCCCAGCATTTT	.	TRBD1	TRBV28	TRBJ1-5
CASSPTTPGQNYEQYF	TGCGCCAGCAGCCCGACCACTCCGGGACAGAACTACGAGCAGTACTTC	few	TRBD1	TRBV5-1	TRBJ2-7
CARSDRTGGGEKLFF	TGCGCCCGCAGCGACCGGACAGGGGGGGGCGAAAAACTGTTTTTT	once	TRBD1	TRBV5-1	TRBJ1-4
CASSQGGAGNTIYF	TGTGCCAGCAGCCAAGGGGGCGCTGGAAACACCATATATTTT	once	TRBD1	TRBV7-9	TRBJ1-3
CASSAYSGDEQFF	TGTGCCAGTAGTGCTTATAGCGGAGATGAGCAGTTCTTC	.	.	TRBV19	TRBJ2-1
CSAGDTEAFF	TGCAGCGCAGGGGACACTGAAGCTTTCTTT	.	.	TRBV29-1	TRBJ1-1
CASSRDRGDIQYF	TGTGCCAGCAGTCGTGATAGGGGCGACATTCAGTACTTC	many	.	TRBV6-6	TRBJ2-4
CASSSYGTGQETQYF	TGTGCCAGCAGTTCCTACGGGACAGGTCAAGAGACCCAGTACTTC	.	TRBD1	TRBV6-6	TRBJ2-5
CASSLAGPWNEQFF	TGTGCCAGCAGCTTAGCGGGGCCGTGGAATGAGCAGTTCTTC	.	.	TRBV7-3	TRBJ2-1
CASSLLGGGYTF	TGTGCCAGCAGCCTATTAGGGGGTGGCTACACCTTC	.	.	TRBV7-8	TRBJ1-2
CASSLYGVTDTQYF	TGCGCCAGCAGCTTGTACGGAGTCACAGATACGCAGTATTTT	.	.	TRBV5-1	TRBJ2-3
CASSPTAGTSGGNEQFF	TGTGCCAGCAGCCCAACTGCCGGGACTAGCGGGGGGAATGAGCAGTTCTTC	.	TRBD2	TRBV7-2	TRBJ2-1
CATSTGKQGARGNQPQHF	TGTGCCACCAGCACGGGAAAACAGGGGGCGCGTGGCAATCAGCCCCAGCATTTT	.	TRBD1	TRBV15	TRBJ1-5
CASSYRTGATAEAFF	TGTGCCAGCAGCTACCGGACAGGGGCAACGGCTGAAGCTTTCTTT	.	TRBD1	TRBV5-6	TRBJ1-1
CASSLAGGAEAFF	TGCGCCAGCAGCTTGGCCGGGGGGGCTGAAGCTTTCTTT	once	.	TRBV5-1	TRBJ1-1
CASGDRGGYEQYF	TGCGCCAGCGGGGACAGGGGAGGCTACGAGCAGTACTTC	.	TRBD1	TRBV4-3	TRBJ2-7
CASSFLAGGRNEQFF	TGTGCCAGCAGCTTCCTAGCGGGAGGGCGGAATGAGCAGTTCTTC	.	TRBD2	TRBV7-9	TRBJ2-1
CASSRTGGPYEQYF	TGTGCCAGTAGTCGGACAGGCGGACCCTACGAGCAGTACTTC	.	TRBD1	TRBV19	TRBJ2-7
CASSRDNSYEQYF	TGCGCCAGCAGCAGGGACAACTCCTACGAGCAGTACTTC	.	.	TRBV5-1	TRBJ2-7
CAGDNRGYEQYF	TGTGCCGGGGATAACAGGGGATACGAGCAGTACTTC	.	TRBD1	TRBV30	TRBJ2-7
CASSPGQPTKGYTF	TGTGCCAGCAGCCCCGGACAGCCTACAAAGGGCTACACCTTC	.	.	TRBV6-2/TRBV6-3	TRBJ1-2
CASSPRDRVSDEQFF	TGTGCCAGCAGCCCACGGGACAGGGTTTCGGATGAGCAGTTCTTC	.	TRBD1	TRBV7-6	TRBJ2-1